This TCR beta chain was sequenced for a study of Graves' ophthalmopathy and Graves' hyperthyroidism. Germline values: CDR1 MNHEY, CDR2 SMNVEV (reference sequence). The CDR3 has 16 amino acids. With 2 bases clipped from V and 1 base from J, the junction kept 1 base outside the gene matches. This clonotype was observed at least ten times. For repertoire sequencing, the TCR beta CDR3 regions were amplified from RNA transcripts. A first-round RT-PCR used HTBI primers, followed by a second-round multiplex PCR. Each CDR3 protein gets one entry after TCRdb re-called the multiplex PCR reads with MiXCR. The data contain about 400,000 distinct CDR3 sequences, around 18% of them singletons.

Sequencing was carried out using peripheral blood. The sequence was collected from a woman aged 18-29 years with Graves' ophthalmopathy. The V gene is TRBV27, the J gene TRBJ2-7; 14 bases are shared with TRBD2. DNA of the CDR3: TGTGCCAGCAGTTTAAGGACTAGCGGGAGGTCCTACGAGCAGTACTTC. This codes for CASSLRTSGRSYEQYF.